This passage covers 4 T cell receptor beta chains from one sample sequenced in a study of identical twins. TCRdb itself ran the 5' RACE reads through MiXCR, one entry per CDR3 protein. The sample has a few hundred thousand distinct CDR3 sequences, approximately 14% seen once. These records were also assigned to another study, of yellow fever vaccine responses in identical twins.

Sequencing was performed on CD4+ T cells sorted from blood. The receptors derive from a woman between 18 and 30 years old in good health.

This clonotype has a handful of counts. The DNA of the CDR3 is TGTGCCAGCAGCGGCGGGAGGGATCTTAATGAGCAGTTCTTC. It codes for CASSGGRDLNEQFF. The chain couples TRBV7-9 to TRBJ2-1; 9 bases line up with TRBD2. Germline V gene lookup returns CDR1 SEHNR and CDR2 FQNEAQ (reference sequence). The junction had 6 bases not matched to a gene; V was cut back by 5 bases and J by 7 bases. The CDR3 runs to 14 residues. Looking up the rest from reference TRBV7-9 and TRBJ2-1 gives the full variable domain: DTGVSQNPRHKITKRGQNVTFRCDPISEHNRLYWYRQTLGQGPEFLTYFQNEAQLEKSRLLSDRFSAERPKGSFSTLEIQRTEQGDSAMYLCASSGGRDLNEQFFGPGTRLTVL.

This clonotype came up a few times. The chain employs TRBV2 and TRBJ2-7; 9 bases align to TRBD2. Germline trimming cut 6 bases from V and 6 bases from J; bases unmatched to any gene: 12. Germline assignment: CDR1 SNHLY and CDR2 FYNNEI. This CDR3 spans 15 amino acids. The CDR3 sequence: CASSPTSGWAIEQYF. The CDR3 bases are TGTGCCAGCAGCCCGACTAGCGGTTGGGCAATCGAGCAGTACTTC.

This clonotype was detected a few times. The gene calls are TRBV20-1 and TRBJ2-7, with a weak D call TRBD1 (5 bases). This CDR3 is built from 14 residues. Germline loops: CDR1 DFQATT, CDR2 SNEGSKA (reference sequence). CDR3 nucleotide sequence: TGCAGCGTCCTTGGGGCTCCCATCTCCTACGAGCAGTACTTC. It is translated as CSVLGAPISYEQYF.

This chain joins TRBV20-1 and TRBJ2-7; D ambiguous. CDR1 DFQATT and CDR2 SNEGSKA come from the germline V gene (reference sequence). The CDR3 runs to 14 residues. V lost 2 bases to trimming and J lost 1 base, with 12 bases between them. The CDR3 reads CSARRADGSYEQYF. The CDR3 bases are TGCAGTGCTAGAAGGGCGGATGGGTCCTACGAGCAGTACTTC.